This TCR beta chain was captured in a study of CD8+ T cells in alopecia areata. J lost 5 bases, V lost 2 bases, and 3 bases had no gene match. The CDR3 sequence is 14 residues long. Germline CDR1 and CDR2: GTSNPN and SVGIG (reference sequence). TCR sequencing used cDNA made by reverse transcription of extracted RNA. Repertoires were generated with immunoSEQ multiplex PCR, while TCRdb's copy carries only in-frame clones and drops some. Among tens of thousands of clones, 65% to 80% were seen once, and the ten largest hold about 19%. The receptor's source is a human donor with alopecia areata. Sequencing input: NKG2D-low CD8+ T cells sorted from blood. This rearrangement joins TRBV30 to TRBJ2-7; 13 positions match TRBD2. The CDR3 DNA sequence: TGTGCCTGGAGTTTTGGGACTAGCGGGGACGAGCAGTACTTC. Protein: CAWSFGTSGDEQYF.